This T cell receptor (beta chain) was sequenced during a study of PD-1 blockade in classical Hodgkin lymphoma. Using immunoSEQ multiplex PCR, the repertoire was profiled, and TCRdb retains in-frame clones only, with some absent. The data hold nearly 25,000 clones, with 84% observed a single time. No patient escaped relapse after autologous stem cell transplantation, and brentuximab vedotin exposure varied. By magnetic negative selection, CD4+ T cells were purified from thawed PBMCs. Broader study findings: Diminished baseline TCR diversity has been reported in newly diagnosed patients relative to healthy donors.

With V trimmed by 5 bases and J by 10 bases, 7 bases remained unmatched. This CDR3 region has 15 residues. Germline V lookup: CDR1 LNHDA, CDR2 SQIVND (reference sequence). As regards this clone: The antigen is unknown.

The chain carries TRBV19 and TRBJ2-1; 14 bases match TRBD2. The source of this sequence is a human donor with classical Hodgkin lymphoma. Material: CD4+ T cells from blood, obtained at baseline. The CDR3 DNA reads as TGTGCCAGTAGTTCCGGGACTAGCGGGGGAGGGGAGCAGTTCTTC. Translated: CASSSGTSGGGEQFF.